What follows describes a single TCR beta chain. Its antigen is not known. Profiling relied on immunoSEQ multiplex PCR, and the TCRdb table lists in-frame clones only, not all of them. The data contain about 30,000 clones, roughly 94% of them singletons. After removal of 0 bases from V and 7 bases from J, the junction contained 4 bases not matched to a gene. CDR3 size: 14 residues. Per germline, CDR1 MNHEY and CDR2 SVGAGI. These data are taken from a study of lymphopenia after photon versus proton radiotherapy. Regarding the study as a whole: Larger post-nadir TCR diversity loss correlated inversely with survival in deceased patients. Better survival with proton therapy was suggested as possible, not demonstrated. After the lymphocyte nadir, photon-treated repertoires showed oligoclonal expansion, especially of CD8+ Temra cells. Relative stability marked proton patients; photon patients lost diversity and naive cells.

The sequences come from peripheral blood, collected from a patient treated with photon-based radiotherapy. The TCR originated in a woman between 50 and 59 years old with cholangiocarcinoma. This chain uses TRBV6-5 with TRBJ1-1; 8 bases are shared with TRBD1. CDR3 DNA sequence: TGTGCCAGCAGTTACTCGTGGGACAGGCTTGAAGCTTTCTTT. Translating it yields CASSYSWDRLEAFF.